These T cell receptor beta chains were read from a single sample in a study of blood T cell repertoires in COVID-19. TCRdb's copy holds only in-frame clones and misses some; the assay was immunoSEQ multiplex PCR. The data show around 140,000 clones, approximately 87% seen once. The material sequenced was peripheral blood. The receptors were sampled from an elderly man with acute or convalescent COVID-19. The CDR3 runs from the conserved cysteine through the conserved F or W. The D gene is left open where the match is weak. A row's size may be missing; if present it is once, few, many or a size class.

d_call	j_call	v_call	clone_size	cdr3_nt	cdr3_aa
NA	TRBJ1-2	TRBV30	NA	TGTGCCTGGAGTTTTACTAAATTGAACTATGGCTACACCTTC	CAWSFTKLNYGYTF
NA	TRBJ1-6	TRBV30	NA	TGTGCCTGCGCCGGGAACACCAATTCACCCCTCCACTTT	CACAGNTNSPLHF
TRBD2	TRBJ2-5	TRBV3-1/TRBV3-2	NA	TGTGCCAGCAGCCGCAGGACTAGCGGGCAAGAGACCCAGTACTTC	CASSRRTSGQETQYF
TRBD1	TRBJ1-1	TRBV12-3/TRBV12-4	NA	TGTGCCAGCAGCTTCGCACAGGGGTTGGAAGCTTTCTTT	CASSFAQGLEAFF
NA	TRBJ1-1	TRBV19	NA	TGTGCCAGTCACCAGGGGAACACTGAAGCTTTCTTT	CASHQGNTEAFF
TRBD2	TRBJ2-5	TRBV4-1	NA	TGCGCCAGCAGCCAAGAGGCTGGCGGGAGGGCCAGAGAGACCCAGTACTTC	CASSQEAGGRARETQYF
TRBD2	TRBJ2-2	TRBV3-1/TRBV3-2	NA	TGTGCCAGTTCAATTAGCGGGACGAACACCGGGGAGCTGTTTTTT	CASSISGTNTGELFF
TRBD1	TRBJ1-2	TRBV27	once	TGTGCCGTACCATACAGGGGTGGGGAGGGCTACACCTTC	CAVPYRGGEGYTF
TRBD1	TRBJ2-6	TRBV24-1	NA	TGTGCCACCAGTGATTTCGGCACAGGGGGCATCACTGGGGCCAACGTCCTGACTTTC	CATSDFGTGGITGANVLTF
NA	TRBJ1-2	TRBV28	NA	TGTGCCAGCAGCCGTCACAGCAGTAGGTATGGCTACACCTTC	CASSRHSSRYGYTF
NA	TRBJ1-1	TRBV12-3/TRBV12-4	once	TGTGCCAGCAGTTTATGGCAGGAAGCTTTCTTT	CASSLWQEAFF
NA	TRBJ2-5	TRBV7-8	NA	TGTGCCAGCAGCGGGGGGAGGCAAGAGACCCAGTACTTC	CASSGGRQETQYF
NA	TRBJ1-1	TRBV7-9	NA	TGTGCCAGCAGCAGGGGCGATCATATGAACACTGAAGCTTTCTTT	CASSRGDHMNTEAFF
TRBD1	TRBJ1-1	TRBV10-3	NA	TGTGCCATCTTGGACAGGGTGAACACTGAAGCTTTCTTT	CAILDRVNTEAFF
TRBD2	TRBJ2-7	TRBV20-1	NA	TGCAGTGTTAGTCAAGCGGGGGACCTCTACGAGCAGTACTTC	CSVSQAGDLYEQYF
NA	TRBJ1-3	TRBV30	NA	TGTGCCTGCCCGGGTGCTGCTGGAAACACCATATATTTT	CACPGAAGNTIYF
TRBD1	TRBJ2-7	TRBV10-3	once	TGTGCCATCATGAACCGCCGGGACAGGGTATCCGACGAGCAGTACTTC	CAIMNRRDRVSDEQYF
TRBD1	TRBJ1-1	TRBV28	NA	TGTGCCAGCAGAACTGGACAGGGTGCTGAAGCTTTCTTT	CASRTGQGAEAFF
TRBD1	TRBJ1-6	TRBV5-4	NA	TGTGCCAGCAGCGCAGACAGGGGTTCCCTCCACTTT	CASSADRGSLHF
NA	TRBJ1-1	TRBV30	NA	TGTGCCTGGAGTGTACTCCAGGGGTGGGCTGAAGCTTTCTTT	CAWSVLQGWAEAFF
TRBD1	TRBJ1-6	TRBV7-2	NA	TGTGCCAGCAGCGAAGGGACAGGGCAGGGACCCCTCCACTTT	CASSEGTGQGPLHF
TRBD1	TRBJ1-1	TRBV9	few	TGTGCCAGCAGCGAGCGGGACAGGAGAGTCGGCACTGAAGCTTTCTTT	CASSERDRRVGTEAFF
NA	TRBJ2-5	TRBV7-2	once	TGTGCCAGCAGCGTAGCGGCCTACCAAGAGACCCAGTACTTC	CASSVAAYQETQYF
NA	TRBJ2-5	TRBV14	NA	TGTGCCAGCAGCCAAGGCGAAATTAGCTGGGAGACCCAGTACTTC	CASSQGEISWETQYF
TRBD1	TRBJ1-1	TRBV9	NA	TGTGCCAGCAGCACCCGACAGGGGATGAACACTGAAGCTTTCTTT	CASSTRQGMNTEAFF
TRBD1	TRBJ2-7	TRBV28	NA	TGTGCCAGCGGCCGGGACAGTGCCTACGAGCAGTACTTC	CASGRDSAYEQYF
NA	TRBJ2-7	TRBV6-1	once	TGTGCCAGCAGTGAATCCAGGGTCGGCGAGCAGTACTTC	CASSESRVGEQYF
TRBD1	TRBJ2-2	TRBV9	NA	TGTGCCAGCAGCGTAGGAGCAGGGACAGACTACACCGGGGAGCTGTTTTTT	CASSVGAGTDYTGELFF
NA	TRBJ1-1	TRBV5-1	NA	TGCGCCAGCTCCATTTGGCAGAACACTGAAGCTTTCTTT	CASSIWQNTEAFF
NA	TRBJ2-7	TRBV7-2	NA	TGTGCCAGCAGCCTCTCCATGGGACTTACCTACGAGCAGTACTTC	CASSLSMGLTYEQYF
TRBD1	TRBJ2-3	TRBV5-1	NA	TGCGCCAGCAGCTTGGCCTCAGGGGGCGGGGGCACAGATACGCAGTATTTT	CASSLASGGGGTDTQYF
TRBD1	TRBJ1-6	TRBV18	NA	TGTGCCAGCTCACCCCAACAGGGGCAAGGTTCACCCCTCCACTTT	CASSPQQGQGSPLHF
NA	TRBJ2-5	TRBV6-5	NA	TGTGCCAGCAGTCGGGATAGCCAAAGGGTAGAGACCCAGTACTTC	CASSRDSQRVETQYF
TRBD1	TRBJ1-1	TRBV6-6	NA	TGTGCCAGCAGGGGCCCGGGACAGAGTAAAGCTTTCTTT	CASRGPGQSKAFF
NA	TRBJ2-2	TRBV30	once	TGTGCCTGGGGTAGGAGAACCGGGGAGCTGTTTTTT	CAWGRRTGELFF
NA	TRBJ1-6	TRBV9	once	TGTGCCAGCAGCGCCCTCCTAATGGACAGAGGAGATTCACCCCTCCACTTT	CASSALLMDRGDSPLHF
NA	TRBJ1-3	TRBV21-1	NA	TGTGCCAGCAGCACGAGCCGGGACAGTACTGGAAACACCATATATTTT	CASSTSRDSTGNTIYF
NA	TRBJ1-3	TRBV2	NA	TGTGCCAGCAGGCCGGGGGGAAACACCATATATTTT	CASRPGGNTIYF